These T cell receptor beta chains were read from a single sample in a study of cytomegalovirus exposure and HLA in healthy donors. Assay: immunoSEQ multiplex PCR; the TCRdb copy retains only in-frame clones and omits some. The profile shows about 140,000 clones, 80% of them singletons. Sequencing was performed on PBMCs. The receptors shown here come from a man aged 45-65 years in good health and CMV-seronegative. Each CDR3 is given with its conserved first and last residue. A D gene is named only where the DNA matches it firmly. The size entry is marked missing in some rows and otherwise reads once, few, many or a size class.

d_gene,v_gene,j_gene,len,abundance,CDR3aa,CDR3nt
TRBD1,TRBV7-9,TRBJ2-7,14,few,CASSMGQSKSEQYF,TGTGCCAGCAGCATGGGACAGAGCAAGTCCGAGCAGTACTTC
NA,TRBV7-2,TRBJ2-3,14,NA,CASSLDGGPDTQYF,TGTGCCAGCAGCTTAGACGGGGGACCTGATACGCAGTATTTT
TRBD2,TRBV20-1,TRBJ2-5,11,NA,CSGLAKETQYF,TGCAGTGGACTAGCGAAAGAGACCCAGTACTTC
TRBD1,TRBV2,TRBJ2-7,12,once,CASRRTGDEQYF,TGTGCCAGCAGACGAACAGGGGACGAGCAGTACTTC
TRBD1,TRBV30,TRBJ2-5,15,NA,CAWSPGDRDQETQYF,TGTGCCTGGAGTCCGGGTGACAGGGACCAAGAGACCCAGTACTTC
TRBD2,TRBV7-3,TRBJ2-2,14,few,CASSSMSGAGELFF,TGTGCCAGCAGCTCTATGAGCGGGGCCGGGGAGCTGTTTTTT
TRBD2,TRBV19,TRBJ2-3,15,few,CASSMTSGIADTQYF,TGTGCCAGTAGTATGACTAGCGGGATCGCAGATACGCAGTATTTT
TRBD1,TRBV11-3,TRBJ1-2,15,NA,CASSLRGSRGDGYTF,TGTGCCAGCAGCTTAAGGGGCAGCAGGGGGGATGGCTACACCTTC
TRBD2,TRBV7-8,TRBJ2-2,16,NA,CASSPRGAGNTGELFF,TGTGCCAGCAGCCCCCGCGGAGCGGGAAACACCGGGGAGCTGTTTTTT
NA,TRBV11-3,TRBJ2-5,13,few,CASSDHRGETQYF,TGTGCCAGCAGCGACCACCGCGGAGAGACCCAGTACTTC
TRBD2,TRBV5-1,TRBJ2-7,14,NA,CASSSSGSSYEQYF,TGCGCCAGCAGCTCCAGCGGGAGCTCCTACGAGCAGTACTTC
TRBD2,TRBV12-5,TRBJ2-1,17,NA,CASGTSSGASSYNEQFF,TGTGCTAGTGGTACCTCTAGCGGGGCTAGCTCCTACAATGAGCAGTTCTTC
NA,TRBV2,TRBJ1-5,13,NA,CASSGQNNQPQHF,TGTGCCAGCAGTGGGCAGAACAATCAGCCCCAGCATTTT
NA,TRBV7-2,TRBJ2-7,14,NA,CASSLSVLLYEQYF,TGTGCCAGCAGCTTAAGTGTCTTACTGTACGAGCAGTACTTC
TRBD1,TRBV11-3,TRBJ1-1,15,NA,CASSLQGTGGVKAFF,TGTGCCAGCAGCCTTCAGGGGACAGGGGGAGTAAAAGCTTTCTTT
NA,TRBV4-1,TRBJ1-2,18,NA,CASSQDMRGSEGNYGYTF,TGCGCCAGCAGCCAAGATATGAGGGGGTCCGAAGGGAACTATGGCTACACCTTC
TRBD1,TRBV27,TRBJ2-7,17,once,CASSPPRTGGSSYEQYF,TGTGCCAGCAGTCCCCCAAGGACAGGGGGCAGCTCCTACGAGCAGTACTTC
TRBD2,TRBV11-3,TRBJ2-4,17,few,CASSSRTSGGAKNIQYF,TGTGCCAGCAGCTCACGGACTAGCGGGGGCGCCAAAAACATTCAGTACTTC
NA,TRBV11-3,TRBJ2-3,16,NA,CASSFDFRELTDTQYF,TGTGCCAGCAGCTTCGATTTCCGAGAACTCACAGATACGCAGTATTTT
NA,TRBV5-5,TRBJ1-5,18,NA,CASSLDEQGPNSNQPQHF,TGTGCCAGCAGCTTGGATGAACAGGGACCGAATAGCAATCAGCCCCAGCATTTT
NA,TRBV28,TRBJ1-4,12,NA,CASSRGTEAPFF,TGTGCCAGCAGCAGGGGAACGGAAGCCCCGTTTTTT
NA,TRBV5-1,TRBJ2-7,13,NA,CASSQGGSYEQYF,TGCGCCAGCAGCCAGGGGGGCTCCTACGAGCAGTACTTC
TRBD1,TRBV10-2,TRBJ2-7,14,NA,CASRRPGGLSEQYF,TGCGCCAGCAGGAGGCCAGGGGGTTTGAGCGAGCAGTACTTC
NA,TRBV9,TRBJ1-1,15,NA,CASGRVPLENTEAFF,TGTGCCAGCGGGAGGGTCCCGTTAGAGAACACTGAAGCTTTCTTT
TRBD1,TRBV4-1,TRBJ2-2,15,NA,CASSPGTGNTGELFF,TGCGCCAGCAGCCCAGGGACAGGGAACACCGGGGAGCTGTTTTTT
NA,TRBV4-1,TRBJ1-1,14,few,CASSQEWGNTEAFF,TGCGCCAGCAGCCAAGAATGGGGCAACACTGAAGCTTTCTTT
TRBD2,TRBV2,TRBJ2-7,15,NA,CASRPTSGGTYEQYF,TGTGCCAGCAGGCCAACTAGCGGGGGGACCTACGAGCAGTACTTC
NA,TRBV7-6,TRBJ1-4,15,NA,CASSSLQGSNEKLFF,TGTGCCAGCAGCTCCCTACAGGGCTCTAATGAAAAACTGTTTTTT
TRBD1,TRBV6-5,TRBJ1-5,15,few,CASSYSGQGNQPQHF,TGTGCCAGCAGTTACTCGGGACAGGGCAATCAGCCCCAGCATTTT
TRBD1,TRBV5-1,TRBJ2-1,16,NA,CASSLGVDRVGNEQFF,TGCGCCAGCAGCTTGGGGGTAGACAGGGTGGGGAATGAGCAGTTCTTC
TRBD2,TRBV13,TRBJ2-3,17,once,CASSLGTSEPFADTQYF,TGTGCCAGCAGCTTAGGGACTAGCGAACCGTTTGCGGATACGCAGTATTTT
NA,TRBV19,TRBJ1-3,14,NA,CASNKEASGNTIYF,TGTGCCAGTAATAAAGAGGCCTCTGGAAACACCATATATTTT